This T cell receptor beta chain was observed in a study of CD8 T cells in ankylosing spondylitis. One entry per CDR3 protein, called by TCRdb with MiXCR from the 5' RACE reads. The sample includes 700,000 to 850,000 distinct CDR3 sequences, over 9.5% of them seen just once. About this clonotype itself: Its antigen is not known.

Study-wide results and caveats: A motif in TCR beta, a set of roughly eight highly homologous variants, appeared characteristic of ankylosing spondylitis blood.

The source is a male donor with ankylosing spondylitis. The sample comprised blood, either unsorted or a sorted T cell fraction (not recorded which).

This chain's CDR3 is CARQSGGTYNEQFF. The CDR3 bases are TGTGCCCGCCAAAGCGGGGGGACCTACAATGAGCAGTTCTTC. J is TRBJ2-1 and V is TRBV30, with TRBD2 matching over 9 bases. The length of the CDR3 is 14 residues. Germline loops: CDR1 GTSNPN, CDR2 SVGIG (reference sequence). After removal of 8 bases from V and 2 bases from J, the junction contained 7 bases not matched to a gene.